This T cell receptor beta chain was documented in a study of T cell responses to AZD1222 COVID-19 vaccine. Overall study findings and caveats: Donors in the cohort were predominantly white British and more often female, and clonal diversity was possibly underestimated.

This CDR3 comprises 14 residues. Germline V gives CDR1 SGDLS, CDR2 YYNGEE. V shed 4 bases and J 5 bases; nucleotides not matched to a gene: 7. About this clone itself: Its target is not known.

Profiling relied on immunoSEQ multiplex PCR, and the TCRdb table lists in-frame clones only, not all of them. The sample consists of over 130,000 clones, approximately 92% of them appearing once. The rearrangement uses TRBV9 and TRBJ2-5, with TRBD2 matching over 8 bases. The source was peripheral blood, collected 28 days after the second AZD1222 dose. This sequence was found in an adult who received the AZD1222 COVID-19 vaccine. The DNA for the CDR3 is TGTGCCAGCAGCATCGGACTAGCCGGCGAGACCCAGTACTTC. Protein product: CASSIGLAGETQYF.